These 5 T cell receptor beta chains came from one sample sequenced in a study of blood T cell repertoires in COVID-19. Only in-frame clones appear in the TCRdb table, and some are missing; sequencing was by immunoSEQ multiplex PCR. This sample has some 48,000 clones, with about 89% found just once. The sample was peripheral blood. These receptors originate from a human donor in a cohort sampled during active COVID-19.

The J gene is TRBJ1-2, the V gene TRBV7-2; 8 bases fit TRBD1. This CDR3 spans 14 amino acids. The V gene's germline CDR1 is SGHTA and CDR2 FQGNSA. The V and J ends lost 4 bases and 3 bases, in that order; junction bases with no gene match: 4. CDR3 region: CASSSQGADYGYTF. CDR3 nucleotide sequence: TGTGCCAGCAGCTCCCAGGGGGCAGACTATGGCTACACCTTC.

CDR3 protein: CASRQGGSSGTGTQYF. CDR3 coding DNA: TGTGCCAGCAGACAAGGGGGGTCTAGCGGAACGGGTACGCAGTATTTT. The chain links TRBV9 to TRBJ2-3; possible D gene TRBD2, 7 bases. The germline V gene has CDR1 SGDLS and CDR2 YYNGEE. The CDR3 length is 16 residues. V was cut by 5 bases and J by 8 bases, with 24 bases left in between.

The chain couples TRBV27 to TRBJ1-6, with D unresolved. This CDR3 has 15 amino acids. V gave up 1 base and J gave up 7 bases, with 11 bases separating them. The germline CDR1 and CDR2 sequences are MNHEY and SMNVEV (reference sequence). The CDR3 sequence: CASSLFYGTNSPLHF. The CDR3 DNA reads TGTGCCAGCAGTTTATTTTACGGTACGAATTCACCCCTCCACTTT.

The CDR3 DNA sequence: TGTGCCAGTAGTACCGGACAGTCGGTTAGCACTGAAGCTTTCTTT. It specifies CASSTGQSVSTEAFF. This sequence joins TRBV19 and TRBJ1-1, with a tentative D call TRBD1 (6 bases). Germline V gene lookup returns CDR1 LNHDA and CDR2 SQIVND (reference sequence). Trimming shortened V by 4 bases and J by 4 bases, and 16 bases separated the two germline ends. CDR3 size: 15 residues.

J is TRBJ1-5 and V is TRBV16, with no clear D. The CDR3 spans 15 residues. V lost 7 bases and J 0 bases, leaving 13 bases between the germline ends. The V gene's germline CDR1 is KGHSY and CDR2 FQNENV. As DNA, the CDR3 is TGTGCCAGCAACCCACAACCCGCTAGCAATCAGCCCCAGCATTTT. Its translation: CASNPQPASNQPQHF.